This T cell receptor beta chain derives from a study of blood T cell repertoires in COVID-19. Study-level background: The United States, Italy and Spain provided the acute and convalescent COVID-19 samples.

Produced via immunoSEQ multiplex PCR; TCRdb's table is partial and in-frame only. The table shows some 500,000 clones, with roughly 88% occurring only once. Germline CDR1 reads LNHNV; CDR2 reads YYDKDF (reference sequence). This CDR3 contains 14 residues. V was cut by 4 bases and J by 9 bases, with 18 bases left in between. Sequenced material: PBMCs or T cells enriched from blood (not recorded which). The clonotype was recovered from a woman aged 35 to 49 who had recovered from COVID-19. The genes are TRBV15 and TRBJ1-1; the D is unclear. The CDR3 here is CATSIELLTVKAFF. The CDR3 bases are TGTGCCACCAGCATAGAACTATTGACGGTTAAAGCTTTCTTT.